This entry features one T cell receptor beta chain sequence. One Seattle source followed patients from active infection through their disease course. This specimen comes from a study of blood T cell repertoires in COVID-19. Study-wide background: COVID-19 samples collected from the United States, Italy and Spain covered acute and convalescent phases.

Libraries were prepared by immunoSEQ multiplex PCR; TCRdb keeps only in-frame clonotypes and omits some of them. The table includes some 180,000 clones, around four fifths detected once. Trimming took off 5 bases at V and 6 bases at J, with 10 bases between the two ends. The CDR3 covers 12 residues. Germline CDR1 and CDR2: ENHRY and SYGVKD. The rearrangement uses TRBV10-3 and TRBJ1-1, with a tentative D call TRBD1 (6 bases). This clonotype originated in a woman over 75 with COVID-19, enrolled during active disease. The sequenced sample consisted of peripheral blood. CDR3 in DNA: TGTGCCATCAGTACGAACAGGGCTGAAGCTTTCTTT. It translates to CAISTNRAEAFF.